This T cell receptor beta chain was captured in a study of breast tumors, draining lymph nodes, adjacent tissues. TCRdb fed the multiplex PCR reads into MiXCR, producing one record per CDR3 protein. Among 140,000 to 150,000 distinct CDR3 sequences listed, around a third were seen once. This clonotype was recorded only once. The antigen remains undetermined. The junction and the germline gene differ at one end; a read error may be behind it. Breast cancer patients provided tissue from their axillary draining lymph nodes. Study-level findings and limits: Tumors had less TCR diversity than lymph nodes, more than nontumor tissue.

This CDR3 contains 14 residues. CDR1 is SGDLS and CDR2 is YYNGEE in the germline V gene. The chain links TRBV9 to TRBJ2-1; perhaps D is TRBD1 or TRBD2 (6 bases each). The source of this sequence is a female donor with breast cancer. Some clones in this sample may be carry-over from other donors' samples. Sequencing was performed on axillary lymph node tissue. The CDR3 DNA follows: TGTGCCAGCAGCGTAGGGTGGAGGGGGAACGAGCAGTCCTTC. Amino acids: CASSVGWRGNEQSF.